This TCR beta chain stems from a study of blood T cell repertoires in COVID-19. In the study overall: COVID-19 samples, acute and convalescent, were from the United States, Italy and Spain. In each case, the material was cDNA or gDNA derived from T cells, B-cell-depleted T cells, or PBMCs.

Authors' analysis steps: For nucleated cells, counts were estimated from reference gene primer amplification. The protocol was immunoSEQ multiplex PCR, while the TCRdb copy is restricted to in-frame clones and leaves out a portion. V, J and clone size are taken as reported in that table, and D and trimming were inferred from the DNA itself. The table lists 130,000 to 150,000 clones, around 86% of them singletons. The CDR3 extends over 18 amino acids. The junction had 14 bases not matched to a gene; V was cut back by 5 bases and J by 8 bases. Germline V gives CDR1 MNHNY, CDR2 SVGAGI (reference sequence).

V is TRBV6-6 and J is TRBJ1-6; 11 nucleotides align to TRBD1. The clonotype was recovered from a man aged 45 to 65 who had recovered from COVID-19. Sequences were obtained from peripheral blood. Written as DNA, the CDR3 is TGTGCCAGCAGTCCGCCACCGGGACAGGGGGGCGGTGATTCACCCCTCCACTTT. This translates into CASSPPPGQGGGDSPLHF.